This entry lists 10 T cell receptor beta chains sequenced from one sample in a study of CD8 T cells in Susac syndrome. Random hexamers primed reverse transcription of about 0.45 to 1 ug RNA. Using its own MiXCR run on the immunoSEQ multiplex PCR reads, TCRdb lists one record per CDR3 protein. In the table there are 50,000 or so distinct CDR3 sequences, over 85% of which are singletons. The sample taken for sequencing was CD8+ T cells from PBMCs. Receptors originate from a human donor in good health.

The rearrangement uses TRBV28 and TRBJ2-6; D not certain. The germline gives CDR1 MDHEN, CDR2 SYDVKM. The CDR3 runs to 13 residues. V shed 6 bases and J shed 4 bases, with 7 bases lying between them. As DNA, the CDR3 is TGTGCCAGCAGCCCCTGGGGGGCCAACGTCCTGACTTTC. Translated: CASSPWGANVLTF.

V gene TRBV28 combines with J gene TRBJ2-7; tentatively, D is TRBD1 (6 bases). The germline V gene encodes CDR1 MDHEN and CDR2 SYDVKM. V was shortened by 6 bases and J by 5 bases, with 14 bases between the two germline ends. The CDR3 sequence is 13 residues long. CDR3 residues: CASSSTGFDEQYF. The CDR3, as DNA: TGTGCCAGCAGCTCTACAGGGTTTGACGAGCAGTACTTC.

The chain has TRBV27 and TRBJ2-1; 12 positions match TRBD2. Per the germline V gene, CDR1 is MNHEY and CDR2 is SMNVEV (reference sequence). The CDR3 extends over 15 amino acids. J was trimmed by 7 bases and V by 8 bases; bases with no gene match: 9. The CDR3 sequence: CASQNVLAGGNEQFF. The CDR3 coding sequence is TGTGCCAGCCAAAACGTACTAGCGGGAGGTAATGAGCAGTTCTTC.

This clonotype was recorded once. The chain has TRBV7-2 and TRBJ2-1; TRBD2 matches 9 bases. CDR3 length: 16 residues. CDR1 and CDR2 (germline): SGHTA, FQGNSA. The junction had 2 bases not matched to a gene; V was cut back by 2 bases and J by 0 bases. CDR3 in DNA: TGTGCCAGCAGCTTAAATAGCGGGGGCTCCTACAATGAGCAGTTCTTC. Translation gives CASSLNSGGSYNEQFF.

This clonotype was observed a few times. The chain couples TRBV5-6 to TRBJ2-5; D is uncertain. This CDR3 contains 11 residues. V was trimmed by 1 base and J by 5 bases, leaving 3 bases between them. The germline gives CDR1 SGHDT, CDR2 YYEEEE. CDR3 loop: CASSLRETQYF. For the CDR3, the DNA is TGTGCCAGCAGCTTGAGGGAGACCCAGTACTTC.

The rearrangement links TRBV7-9 to TRBJ2-7; D unresolved. The CDR3 is made up of 13 amino acids. Germline lookup yields CDR1 SEHNR and CDR2 FQNEAQ (reference sequence). Trimming stripped 5 bases from V and 5 bases from J, with 13 bases between. The CDR3 region has the DNA TGTGCCAGCAGCCCTAGGTCGGGCCACGAGCAGTACTTC. It codes for CASSPRSGHEQYF.

V usage is TRBV6-1 and J usage is TRBJ2-3; maybe TRBD2 (5 bases). This CDR3 comprises 12 residues. V lost 8 bases and J 6 bases, leaving 12 bases between the germline ends. CDR1 and CDR2 from the germline V gene are MNHNS and SASEGT. CDR3 in DNA: TGTGCCAGCTCCCCGACGGGGGATACGCAGTATTTT. Translating gives CASSPTGDTQYF.

The V and J genes are TRBV27 and TRBJ2-7, with D unresolved. V was shortened by 3 bases and J by 3 bases, with 9 bases between the two germline ends. Germline lookup yields CDR1 MNHEY and CDR2 SMNVEV (reference sequence). This CDR3 has 13 amino acids. The CDR3 reads CASSFSEVYEQYF. The CDR3 bases are TGTGCCAGCAGTTTCTCTGAGGTCTACGAGCAGTACTTC.

This chain uses TRBV28 with TRBJ2-7; D may correspond to TRBD1 or TRBD2 (5 bases each). CDR1 and CDR2 from the germline V gene are MDHEN and SYDVKM. V lost 3 bases to trimming and J lost 5 bases, with 11 bases between them. The CDR3 runs 13 residues. In DNA, the CDR3 is TGTGCCAGCAGTTTTGTGAGGGACCACGAGCAGTACTTC. This codes for CASSFVRDHEQYF. Variable domain in full (rest from reference TRBV28 and TRBJ2-7): DVKVTQSSRYLVKRTGEKVFLECVQDMDHENMFWYRQDPGLGLRLIYFSYDVKMKEKGDIPEGYSVSREKKERFSLILESASTNQTSMYLCASSFVRDHEQYFGPGTRLTVT.

This chain links TRBV18 with TRBJ2-5, with D unresolved. The CDR3 runs 14 residues. Deletions cut 0 bases from V and 0 bases from J, with 5 bases between. From germline, CDR1 is KGHSH and CDR2 LQKENI. The CDR3 nucleotides are TGTGCCAGCTCACCACCGGCAGACCAAGAGACCCAGTACTTC. Translation: CASSPPADQETQYF. The full variable domain, in which reference TRBV18 and TRBJ2-5 provide the parts outside the CDR3, is NAGVMQNPRHLVRRRGQEARLRCSPMKGHSHVYWYRQLPEEGLKFMVYLQKENIIDESGMPKERFSAEFPKEGPSILRIQQVVRGDSAAYFCASSPPADQETQYFGPGTRLLVL.